This T cell receptor beta chain stems from a study of CD4 T cells in relation to SARS-CoV-2 and coronaviruses (dated by TCRdb to 2020 to 2022). With respect to the entire study: A median age of approximately 37 years, with a range of roughly 20 to 75 years, was recorded for the full convalescent cohort of around 12 patients. The Adaptive Biotechnologies TCR-sequencing kit was used to sequence samples from a few pre-COVID donors and the naive versus memory experiments, while other data came from Illumina-based sequencing. A different, Illumina-based TCR-beta assay was used to sequence expansion assays from other donors in the study. Patient-derived lymphoblastoid cell lines were used to map the HLA restriction of shared crossreactive spike epitopes. At the level of individual TCR clonotypes, the study evaluated whether memory CD4+ T cells crossreact between the spike proteins of SARS-CoV-2 and those of common cold coronaviruses. Among the approximately 12 convalescent patients, 8 males and 4 females were included, and two of the subjects were Hispanic. Results the study describes overall, beyond this receptor: Because no donor provided both pre-pandemic and post-infection samples, tracing the source of pre-existing responses was limited. Memory CD4+ clonotypes crossrecognizing SARS-CoV-2 and at least one common cold coronavirus spike were found in about 61% of donors. Significantly weaker SARS-CoV-2-driven expansion was shown by crossreactive clones than by monoreactive clones, consistent with antigenic imprinting. Naive versus memory sequencing indicated the assay detects memory recall responses rather than primary responses primed during culture. Crossreactivity analysis was centred on spike protein, so crossreactivity against other viral proteins was not assessed. The study was constrained by small numbers of patients and of tested TCRs.

DNA from uncultured naive and memory CD4+ T cells underwent immunoSEQ TCR-beta sequencing at deep resolution. As for how the authors treated the data: During preprocessing, nonproductive sequences were removed, along with CDR3s that did not begin with C, did not end with F or W, or were shorter than 7 amino acids. Cultured and uncultured naive and memory CD4+ repertoires were searched for CDR3s previously identified as spike- and CEF-reactive. Pairwise Levenshtein distance, computed with the stringdist R package after three terminal residues were trimmed from each end, was used as the measure of CDR3 homology. TCRdb re-hosts the immuneACCESS table, in-frame sequences only. Its copies lack some clones; in the studies checked, an unresolved V gene accounts for under half of them, and the cause for the rest is not known. The DNA was the basis for D and trimming; V, J and clone size are from that table. The sample includes some 60,000 clones, with 92% observed a single time. Around 0.4% of the sample is held by the ten biggest clonotypes.

Naive and memory CD4+ T cells were separated from cryopreserved PBMCs by CD4 enrichment followed by EasySep naive CD4+ T cell enrichment. Ficoll-Paque PLUS gradient centrifugation was used to isolate PBMCs from leukapheresis product or whole blood. The PBMCs went either fresh into the expansion assay or into cryopreservation at -140 degrees C. The QIAamp Micro DNA Kit was used to extract genomic DNA from the CD4+ T cells. CDR1 and CDR2, looked up from the germline V gene, are KGHSH and LQKENI. Its CDR3 holds 15 amino acids, cysteine through phenylalanine. The kept DNA is CDR3 alone, 45 bases in frame from the first base. V drops 3 bases and J drops 4 bases, leaving 15 bases in between. As for this clone: What this receptor recognizes is not known. Base quality data are lacking; no much larger clone is found one base away.

The TCR originated in an adult with COVID-19. The V and J segments used are TRBV18 and TRBJ1-2; no D segment can be confidently identified. Sequencing was carried out using naive CD4+ T cells from PBMCs. In light of the paper, this sample's cell subset or site label describes: naive CD4+ T cells isolated by negative enrichment. The sequenced DNA: TGTGCCAGCTCACCTAGGTTATCGTACGGCTATGGCTACACCTTC. Its coded protein is CASSPRLSYGYGYTF. Outside the CDR3, residues come from the reference TRBV18 and TRBJ1-2 proteins, so the full variable domain is: NAGVMQNPRHLVRRRGQEARLRCSPMKGHSHVYWYRQLPEEGLKFMVYLQKENIIDESGMPKERFSAEFPKEGPSILRIQQVVRGDSAAYFCASSPRLSYGYGYTFGSGTRLTVV.